The 4 T cell receptor beta chains in this list originate from one sample, sequenced in a study of T cells in Graves' hyperthyroidism and ophthalmopathy. Amplified TCR beta CDR3 regions came from RNA transcripts. HTBI primers were employed in a first-round RT-PCR of the TCR CDR3. TCRdb redid the calling of the multiplex PCR reads with MiXCR, one entry per CDR3 protein. This table has over 45,000 distinct CDR3 sequences, roughly 49% appearing once. The sample comprised blood. The source of these receptors is a woman between 25 and 40 years old with Graves' ophthalmopathy.

This clonotype came up many times. The chain employs TRBV19 and TRBJ2-7, with 12 positions matching TRBD2. Germline assignment: CDR1 LNHDA and CDR2 SQIVND (reference sequence). Unmatched junction bases numbered 8, after V lost 5 bases and J lost 3 bases. The CDR3 runs 16 residues. DNA of the CDR3: TGTGCCAGTAGTCCGTCACTAGCGGGAGGTTTCTACGAGCAGTACTTC. Its translation: CASSPSLAGGFYEQYF.

This clonotype has a count of ten or more. This chain links TRBV15 with TRBJ1-5, with TRBD1 as a possible D gene (5 bases). This CDR3 is 17 amino acids long. Trimming removed 0 bases at V and 0 bases at J, with 12 bases between. Germline V lookup: CDR1 LNHNV, CDR2 YYDKDF (reference sequence). Here the CDR3 reads CATSRDGRAHSNQPQHF. The CDR3 DNA follows: TGTGCCACCAGCAGAGATGGCAGGGCCCATAGCAATCAGCCCCAGCATTTT. The variable domain in full, with the rest retrieved from reference TRBV15 and TRBJ1-5, is DAMVIQNPRYQVTQFGKPVTLSCSQTLNHNVMYWYQQKSSQAPKLLFHYYDKDFNNEADTPDNFQSRRPNTSFCFLDIRSPGLGDTAMYLCATSRDGRAHSNQPQHFGDGTRLSIL.

This clonotype was detected many times. V usage is TRBV9 and J usage is TRBJ2-3, with no clear D. The CDR3 sequence is 13 residues long. The V end lost 5 bases, the J end lost 2 bases, and 9 bases lay between the germline ends. Germline CDR1 SGDLS, CDR2 YYNGEE. The CDR3 DNA follows: TGTGCCAGCAGTAGGGCACTCACAGATACGCAGTATTTT. It yields the protein CASSRALTDTQYF.

The CDR3 DNA sequence: TGTGCCAGCAGTTCTATGCGGACAGGGAGCGAAAAACTGTTTTTT. It encodes CASSSMRTGSEKLFF. The genes are TRBV12-3 or TRBV12-4 and TRBJ1-4; 8 bases agree with TRBD1. With 4 bases clipped from V and 8 bases from J, the junction kept 9 bases outside the gene matches. The CDR3 is 15 amino acids.